This TCR beta chain was observed in a study of blood T cell repertoires in COVID-19. A Seattle source enrolled patients during active infection and followed them longitudinally. The CDR3 runs 16 residues. CDR1 is SGHRS, CDR2 YFSETQ, per germline. V was cut by 4 bases and J by 0 bases, with 14 bases left in between. The method was immunoSEQ multiplex PCR; TCRdb's version includes in-frame clones alone and lacks a portion of them. This sample carries about 410,000 clones, approximately 90% of them seen once, and the ten largest clones take about 1.6%. The genes are TRBV5-1 and TRBJ2-4, with D possibly being TRBD2 (6 bases). Sequencing was performed on peripheral blood. The sequence was collected from a woman aged 40 to 50 with COVID-19, enrolled during active disease. CDR3 residues: CASSVGSGLAKNIQYF. The CDR3 nucleotides are TGCGCCAGCAGCGTCGGGAGCGGCTTAGCCAAAAACATTCAGTACTTC.